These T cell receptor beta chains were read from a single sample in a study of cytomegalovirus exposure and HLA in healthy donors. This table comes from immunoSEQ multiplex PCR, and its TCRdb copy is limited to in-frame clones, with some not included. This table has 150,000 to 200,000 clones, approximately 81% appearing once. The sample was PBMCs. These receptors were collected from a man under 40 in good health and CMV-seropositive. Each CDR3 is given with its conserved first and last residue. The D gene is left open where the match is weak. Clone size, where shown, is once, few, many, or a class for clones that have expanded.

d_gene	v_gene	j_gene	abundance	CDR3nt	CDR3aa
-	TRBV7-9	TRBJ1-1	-	TGTTCCAGCAGCAACAACCCAGCAGGTGGGGCTTTCTTT	CSSSNNPAGGAFF
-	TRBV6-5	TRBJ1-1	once	TGTGCCAGTACCGGCGGCACTGAAGCTTTCTTT	CASTGGTEAFF
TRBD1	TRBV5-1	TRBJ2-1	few	TGCGCCAGCAGCTTTTTAGGGGGACAGGGGACTATTAATGAGCAGTTCTTC	CASSFLGGQGTINEQFF
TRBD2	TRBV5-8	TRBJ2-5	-	TGTGCCAGCAGCTCCGGGACTAGCGGGAGTGATCAAGAGACCCAGTACTTC	CASSSGTSGSDQETQYF
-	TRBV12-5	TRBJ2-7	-	TGTGCTAGTGGTTTGGTCAGGGGATCCTACGAGCAGTACTTC	CASGLVRGSYEQYF
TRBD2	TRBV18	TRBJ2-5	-	TGTGCCAGCTCACCACCGGGACTAGCGGGAGGCGGAGAGACCCAGTACTTC	CASSPPGLAGGGETQYF
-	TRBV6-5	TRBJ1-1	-	TGTGCCAGCAGCTCAGTGTACACTGAAGCTTTCTTT	CASSSVYTEAFF
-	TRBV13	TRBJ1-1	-	TGTGCCAGCAGCTTTTTAATGGGCCTTGAAGCTTTCTTT	CASSFLMGLEAFF
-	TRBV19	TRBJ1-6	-	TGTGCCAGTAGTCTCTTTAGTTATTCACCCCTCCACTTT	CASSLFSYSPLHF
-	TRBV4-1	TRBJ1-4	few	TGCGCCAGCAGCCCGTCTGTTTCCGGGGTCCGCTATGAAAAACTGTTTTTT	CASSPSVSGVRYEKLFF
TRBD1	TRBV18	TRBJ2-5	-	TGTGCCAGCTCACTCGGGACAGGAGAGACCCAGTACTTC	CASSLGTGETQYF
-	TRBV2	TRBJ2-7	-	TGTGCCAGCAGTGACGCGGGGGCCGGCTCCTACGAGCAGTACTTC	CASSDAGAGSYEQYF
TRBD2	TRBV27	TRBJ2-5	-	TGTGCCAGCAGTCCCCGGACTAGCGGGAGAGAGACCCAGTACTTC	CASSPRTSGRETQYF
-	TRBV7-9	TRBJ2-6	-	TGTGCCAGCAGCTTATGGGCTCACTCTGGGGCCAACGTCCTGACTTTC	CASSLWAHSGANVLTF
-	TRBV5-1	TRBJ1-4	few	TGCGCCAGCAGCCTACAGGGTACTAATGAAAAACTGTTTTTT	CASSLQGTNEKLFF
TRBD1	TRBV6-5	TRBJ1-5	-	TGTGCCAGCAGTTCATTGAACAGGGGGTATCAGCCCCAGCATTTT	CASSSLNRGYQPQHF
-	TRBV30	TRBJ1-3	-	TGTGCCTGGAGTTCGTGGACAGTTGGAAACACCATATATTTT	CAWSSWTVGNTIYF
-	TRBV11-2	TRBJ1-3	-	TGTGCCAGCAGCCCCGACAGGTTCTCTGGAAACACCATATATTTT	CASSPDRFSGNTIYF
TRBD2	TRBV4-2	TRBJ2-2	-	TGTGCCAGCAGACTCTTAGCGGGAGCCTCGAACACCGGGGAGCTGTTTTTT	CASRLLAGASNTGELFF
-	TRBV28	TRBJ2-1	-	TGTGCCAGCAGTTTATTAGGGACACAATACAATGAGCAGTTCTTC	CASSLLGTQYNEQFF
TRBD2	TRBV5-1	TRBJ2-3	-	TGCGCCAGCAGCCCGACTAGCGGGATCCCACGGGAAGATACGCAGTATTTT	CASSPTSGIPREDTQYF
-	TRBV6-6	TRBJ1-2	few	TGTGCCAGCACCTTGGGAGCTAACTATGGCTACACCTTC	CASTLGANYGYTF
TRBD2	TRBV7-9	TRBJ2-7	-	TGTTCCAGCAGCTGGACTAGCGGTGGGAGCTACGAGCAGTACTTC	CSSSWTSGGSYEQYF
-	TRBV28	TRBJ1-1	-	TGTGCCAGCAGTCTACTGACAGCCTCTGGCGGAGCTTTCTTT	CASSLLTASGGAFF
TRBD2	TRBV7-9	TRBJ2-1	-	TGTGCCAGCAGCGCTCCTACTTTAGCGGGGCAGTACAATGAGCAGTTCTTC	CASSAPTLAGQYNEQFF
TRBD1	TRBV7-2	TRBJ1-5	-	TGTGCCAGCAGCTCGACTAGGGGGCGCAATCAGCCCCAGCATTTT	CASSSTRGRNQPQHF
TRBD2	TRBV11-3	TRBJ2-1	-	TGTGCCAGCAGCTTTACTAGCGGGTCAAGCTCCTACAATGAGCAGTTCTTC	CASSFTSGSSSYNEQFF
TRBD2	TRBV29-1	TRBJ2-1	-	TGCAGCGTTGATCGAGAGACTAGCGGGAGCTACAATGAGCAGTTCTTC	CSVDRETSGSYNEQFF
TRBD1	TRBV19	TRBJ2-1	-	TGTGCCAGTAGTACGACAGGGGGCTACAATGAGCAGTTCTTC	CASSTTGGYNEQFF
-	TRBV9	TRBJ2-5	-	TGTGCCAGCAGCGTGGGGGGTGTCCAAGAGACCCAGTACTTC	CASSVGGVQETQYF
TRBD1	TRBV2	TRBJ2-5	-	TGTGCCACCAAGCGGGACAGGGATGAGACCCAGTACTTC	CATKRDRDETQYF
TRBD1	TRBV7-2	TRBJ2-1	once	TGTGCCAGCAGCTCCTGGGACAGCTACAATGAGCAGTTCTTC	CASSSWDSYNEQFF
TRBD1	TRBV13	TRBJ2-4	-	TGTGCCAGCAGCTTAGATTACAGGGGGGCCAAAAACATTCAGTACTTC	CASSLDYRGAKNIQYF
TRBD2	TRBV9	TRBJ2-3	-	TGTGCCAGCACTAGCGGGTCTAGCACAGATACGCAGTATTTT	CASTSGSSTDTQYF
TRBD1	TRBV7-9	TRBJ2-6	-	TGTGCCAGCAGCTTAGCCGGGACAGCCGGGGCCAACGTCCTGACTTTC	CASSLAGTAGANVLTF
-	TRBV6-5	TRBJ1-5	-	TGTGCCAGCAGTTACAGGGAGTCTCAGCCCCAGCATTTT	CASSYRESQPQHF
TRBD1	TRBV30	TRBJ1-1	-	TGTGCCTGGGACAGGGGGCCGGGCACTGAAGCTTTCTTT	CAWDRGPGTEAFF
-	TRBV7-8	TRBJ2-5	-	TGTGCCAGCAGCTTAGCGAGGGCCCGTCGAGAGACCCAGTACTTC	CASSLARARRETQYF
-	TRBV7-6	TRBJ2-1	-	TGTGCCAGCAGCCCCACTAGAAGCAATGAGCAGTTCTTC	CASSPTRSNEQFF
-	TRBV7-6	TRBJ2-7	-	TGTGCCAGCAGCTCCGACTACGAGCAGTGCTTC	CASSSDYEQCF